Presented here are 9 T cell receptor beta chains from one specimen sequenced in a study of glioma-infiltrating T cells after dendritic cell vaccination. Repertoires were generated with immunoSEQ multiplex PCR, while TCRdb's copy carries only in-frame clones and drops some. The repertoire holds tens of thousands of clones, over 75% seen once, with under 2.5% in the top ten. Sequences were derived from blood, sampled before dendritic cell vaccination. These receptors originate from a human donor with glioblastoma.

This clone was recorded at least ten times. The chain employs TRBV6-6 and TRBJ1-1; D is possibly TRBD1 (6 bases). This CDR3 has 15 residues. CDR1 MNHNY and CDR2 SVGAGI come from the germline V gene (reference sequence). V was clipped by 0 bases and J by 7 bases, with 15 bases between them. CDR3: CASSYSGAVKNEAFF. The CDR3 nucleotides read TGTGCCAGCAGTTACTCGGGGGCAGTTAAGAATGAAGCTTTCTTT.

The genes are TRBV5-4 and TRBJ2-5, with D perhaps matching TRBD2 (7 bases). CDR3 size: 16 residues. Trimming removed 3 bases from V and 2 bases from J, with 17 bases in between. Germline CDR1 is SGHNT and CDR2 is YYREEE (reference sequence). This CDR3 is CASSWGGRTLQETQYF. CDR3 nucleotides: TGTGCCAGCAGCTGGGGGGGGCGAACGTTACAAGAGACCCAGTACTTC.

The CDR3 sequence: CASSSGGNLELFF. CDR3 in DNA: TGCGCCAGCAGCTCAGGGGGCAATCTAGAGCTGTTTTTT. The chain recombines TRBV5-1 with TRBJ2-2; 8 nucleotides line up with TRBD1. The CDR3 has 13 residues. V was clipped by 3 bases and J by 11 bases; unmatched bases: 6. CDR1 is SGHRS, CDR2 YFSETQ, per germline.

This clone was recorded a few times. The rearrangement links TRBV5-6 to TRBJ2-3, with D perhaps matching TRBD1 (5 bases). Trimming took off 4 bases at V and 2 bases at J, with 8 bases between the two ends. Looked up from germline, CDR1 is SGHDT and CDR2 is YYEEEE. The CDR3 covers 13 residues. The CDR3 is CASSLTVTDTQYF. The CDR3 DNA sequence: TGTGCCAGCAGCCTGACAGTCACAGATACGCAGTATTTT.

V and J are TRBV14 and TRBJ2-2; 11 bases line up with TRBD2. Germline CDR1 and CDR2: SGHDN and FVKESK. The CDR3 runs to 14 residues. The DNA of the CDR3 is TGTAATACCGGACTAGCGGGCGACACCGGGGAGCTGTTTTTT. This encodes CNTGLAGDTGELFF. Supplemented by reference TRBV14 and TRBJ2-2, the full variable domain reads EAGVTQFPSHSVIEKGQTVTLRCDPISGHDNLYWYRRVMGKEIKFLLHFVKESKQDESGMPNNRFLAERTGGTYSTLKVQPAELEDSGVYFCNTGLAGDTGELFFGEGSRLTVL.

The rearrangement uses TRBV5-8 and TRBJ2-7; 10 bases match TRBD2. CDR3 length: 12 residues. V was pared by 9 bases and J by 3 bases, with 3 bases of the junction left unmatched. Germline CDR1 and CDR2: SGHTS and YDEGEE. The CDR3 DNA reads TGTGCCACGGCTAGCGGGAGCTACGAGCAGTACGTC. It encodes CATASGSYEQYV.

In its sample, this clone was seen once. V is TRBV18 and J is TRBJ1-5, with TRBD1 identical over 8 bases. Germline assignment: CDR1 KGHSH and CDR2 LQKENI. This CDR3 has 16 amino acids. With V trimmed by 2 bases and J by 0 bases, 3 bases remained unmatched. The CDR3 DNA is TGTGCCAGCTCACCAGGACAGGGAGGTAGCAATCAGCCCCAGCATTTT. It specifies CASSPGQGGSNQPQHF.

The gene calls are TRBV11-2 and TRBJ1-4; no reliable D call. This CDR3 region has 14 residues. Trimming shortened V by 1 base and J by 3 bases, and 6 bases separated the two germline ends. Germline assignment: CDR1 SGHAT and CDR2 FQNNGV. As DNA, the CDR3 is TGTGCCAGCAGCTTAGGGACTGCTAATGAAAAACTGTTTTTT. Encoded protein: CASSLGTANEKLFF.

J is TRBJ2-5 and V is TRBV9; 8 bases fit TRBD1. The CDR3 spans 15 residues. The V and J ends lost 0 bases and 4 bases, in that order; junction bases with no gene match: 5. The germline CDR1 and CDR2 sequences are SGDLS and YYNGEE. The CDR3 DNA is TGTGCCAGCAGCGTAGATGGACAGGGACGAGAGACCCAGTACTTC. Residues: CASSVDGQGRETQYF.